One sample yielded the 30 T cell receptor beta chains listed below, sequenced in a study of PD-1 blockade in classical Hodgkin lymphoma. Using immunoSEQ multiplex PCR, the repertoire was profiled, and TCRdb retains in-frame clones only, with some absent. The data hold 50,000 or so clones, with around 74% observed a single time. Time point meaning: cycle 4 day 1 (C4D1), after more than five weeks of nivolumab. Every patient had relapsed following autologous stem cell transplantation, and cohorts differed in brentuximab vedotin exposure. The specimen comprised peripheral blood mononuclear cells (PBMCs), sampled before the fourth cycle of nivolumab. These receptors originate from a human donor with classical Hodgkin lymphoma.

This clone was observed a few times. The genes are TRBV9 and TRBJ1-5; 9 nucleotides agree with TRBD1. This CDR3 is built from 15 residues. Germline CDR1 reads SGDLS; CDR2 reads YYNGEE. J was trimmed by 3 bases and V by 3 bases; bases with no gene match: 4. CDR3 region: CASSGGTGLNQPQHF. The CDR3 coding sequence is TGTGCCAGCAGCGGAGGGACAGGGCTCAATCAGCCCCAGCATTTT.

This rearrangement joins TRBV9 to TRBJ2-1; no reliable D call. The CDR3 totals 15 residues. CDR1 SGDLS and CDR2 YYNGEE come from the germline V gene. The V end lost 0 bases, the J end lost 2 bases, and 9 bases lay between the germline ends. The CDR3 bases are TGTGCCAGCAGCGTAGCCCCCGGCGCCTACAATGAGCAGTTCTTC. Its protein is CASSVAPGAYNEQFF.

There are many counts of this clone. The chain is built from TRBV4-3 and TRBJ1-1; D is perhaps TRBD1 (6 bases). CDR3 size: 14 residues. The germline V gene has CDR1 LGHNA and CDR2 YSLEER. The ends were cut back, 4 bases at V and 1 base at J, with 10 bases in the middle. CDR3 in DNA: TGCGCCAGCAGCCTGGGACATACGAACACTGAAGCTTTCTTT. Translated, it gives CASSLGHTNTEAFF.

This clone was detected only once. The chain links TRBV5-6 to TRBJ2-7, with D tentatively TRBD2 (6 bases). Germline V gene data show CDR1 as SGHDT and CDR2 as YYEEEE. Between the trimmed V and J ends, which lost 5 bases and 6 bases, there was a span of 15 bases. The length of the CDR3 is 13 residues. This CDR3 reads CASRQTSYSEQYF. For the CDR3, the DNA is TGTGCCAGCAGACAGACTAGTTACAGCGAGCAGTACTTC. The full variable domain, completed using reference TRBV5-6 and TRBJ2-7, is DAGVTQSPTHLIKTRGQQVTLRCSPKSGHDTVSWYQQALGQGPQFIFQYYEEEERQRGNFPDRFSGHQFPNYSSELNVNALLLGDSALYLCASRQTSYSEQYFGPGTRLTVT.

The chain uses TRBV7-3 and TRBJ1-1, with TRBD1 as a possible D gene (5 bases). Trimming took off 4 bases at V and 3 bases at J, with 9 bases between the two ends. The CDR3 extends over 13 amino acids. Germline CDR1 is SGHTA and CDR2 is FQGTGA. CDR3 amino acids: CASSWDGDTEAFF. In DNA, the CDR3 is TGTGCCAGCAGCTGGGACGGGGACACTGAAGCTTTCTTT.

In the case of this clone: The sample holds other DNA sequences that translate to the same CDR3. The chain has TRBV7-2 and TRBJ2-3; perhaps TRBD2 as D (5 bases). The CDR3 length is 14 residues. From germline, CDR1 is SGHTA and CDR2 FQGNSA. Trimming took 1 base from V and 8 from J, leaving 13 bases between them. CDR3 in DNA: TGTGCCAGCAGCTTAGGGCTGCTAGCAGGTACGCAGTATTTT. It is translated as CASSLGLLAGTQYF. Full variable domain (missing parts from reference TRBV7-2 and TRBJ2-3): GAGVSQSPSNKVTEKGKDVELRCDPISGHTALYWYRQSLGQGLEFLIYFQGNSAPDKSGLPSDRFSAERTGGSVSTLTIQRTQQEDSAVYLCASSLGLLAGTQYFGPGTRLTVL.

The CDR3 sequence is CASSLHVLAFNEQFF. The CDR3 bases are TGTGCCAGCAGCTTACACGTCTTGGCGTTCAATGAGCAGTTCTTC. The chain couples TRBV13 to TRBJ2-1; D unresolved. The CDR3 spans 15 residues. Germline-derived CDR1 and CDR2 are PRHDT and FYEKMQ (reference sequence). Trimming left V 2 bases short and J 6 bases short, with 14 bases between. Complete variable domain (other parts from reference TRBV13 and TRBJ2-1): AAGVIQSPRHLIKEKRETATLKCYPIPRHDTVYWYQQGPGQDPQFLISFYEKMQSDKGSIPDRFSAQQFSDYHSELNMSSLELGDSALYFCASSLHVLAFNEQFFGPGTRLTVL.

V is TRBV7-2 and J is TRBJ1-2, with 8 positions matching TRBD1. With 1 base clipped from V and 3 bases from J, the junction kept 4 bases outside the gene matches. The germline V gene encodes CDR1 SGHTA and CDR2 FQGNSA. There are 15 residues in the CDR3. The CDR3 nucleotides are TGTGCCAGCAGCTTAGTGACAGGGGCGGACTATGGCTACACCTTC. Translated, it gives CASSLVTGADYGYTF.

This chain joins TRBV10-3 and TRBJ2-7; 13 nucleotides agree with TRBD2. Germline CDR1 and CDR2: ENHRY and SYGVKD. V shed 7 bases, J shed 4 bases, and the junction held 4 bases outside the gene matches. The CDR3 spans 14 residues. In DNA, the CDR3 is TGTGCCATCAAGCCGACTAGCGGGAGGTACGAGCAGTACTTC. Translation: CAIKPTSGRYEQYF.

CDR3 bases: TGTGCCAGCAGCTTTCGGGGAGAGTACTATGGCTACACCTTC. Amino acids: CASSFRGEYYGYTF. The chain carries TRBV7-9 and TRBJ1-2; D is unresolved. The V gene's germline CDR1 is SEHNR and CDR2 FQNEAQ (reference sequence). This CDR3 comprises 14 residues. Trimming removed 3 bases from V and 3 bases from J, with 11 bases in between. The full variable domain, completed using reference TRBV7-9 and TRBJ1-2, is DTGVSQNPRHKITKRGQNVTFRCDPISEHNRLYWYRQTLGQGPEFLTYFQNEAQLEKSRLLSDRFSAERPKGSFSTLEIQRTEQGDSAMYLCASSFRGEYYGYTFGSGTRLTVV.

CDR3 sequence (DNA): TGTGCCAGCAGCTTAGGGGGATGGGACACTCACCTCCAAGAGACCCAGTACTTC. It codes for CASSLGGWDTHLQETQYF. The genes are TRBV11-3 and TRBJ2-5; D perhaps matches TRBD1 (6 bases). The germline V gene has CDR1 SGHNT and CDR2 YENEEA. The V gene lost 1 base and the J gene lost 1 base, with 19 bases spanning the gap. The length of the CDR3 is 18 residues.

This clone was observed once. CDR3 DNA sequence: TGCGCCAGCAGCCCTGGAGGCCTAGCGGGGACCCAAGAGACCCAGTACTTC. Its translation is CASSPGGLAGTQETQYF. The V call is TRBV5-1, the J call TRBJ2-5; TRBD2 aligns across 9 bases. J gave up 1 base and V 4 bases, and 11 bases lay outside the gene matches. The CDR3 is made up of 17 amino acids. Germline CDR1 is SGHRS and CDR2 is YFSETQ.

The V call is TRBV28, the J call TRBJ2-1; TRBD2 is a possible D gene (6 bases). The V gene lost 6 bases and the J gene lost 7 bases, with 19 bases spanning the gap. The CDR3 spans 15 residues. Germline CDR1 and CDR2: MDHEN and SYDVKM. This chain's CDR3 is CASRSERLAANEQFF. CDR3 coding DNA: TGTGCCAGCAGGAGCGAACGGTTAGCGGCGAATGAGCAGTTCTTC.

This chain links TRBV6-6 with TRBJ1-2; a possible D gene is TRBD1 (5 bases). The V end was cut by 7 bases, the J end by 4 bases, with 16 bases between. This CDR3 is 14 amino acids long. The V gene's germline CDR1 is MNHNY and CDR2 SVGAGI (reference sequence). Here the CDR3 reads CASTSGGDLYGYTF. CDR3 nucleotide sequence: TGTGCCAGCACGTCTGGGGGGGACCTCTATGGCTACACCTTC.

This clone was picked up a small number of times. The rearrangement uses TRBV4-3 and TRBJ2-7, with D possibly called TRBD1 or TRBD2 (5 bases each). From germline, CDR1 is LGHNA and CDR2 YSLEER. This CDR3 comprises 14 residues. V was trimmed by 0 bases and J by 4 bases, leaving 10 bases between them. The CDR3 nucleotides read TGCGCCAGCAGCCAAGACTATGGGGGATACGAGCAGTACTTC. This encodes CASSQDYGGYEQYF.

The chain uses TRBV7-9 and TRBJ2-3, with TRBD2 as a possible D gene (6 bases). Trimming removed 11 bases from V and 4 bases from J, with 10 bases in between. CDR3 length: 11 amino acids. The germline V gene has CDR1 SEHNR and CDR2 FQNEAQ (reference sequence). CDR3 sequence reads: CAGGISDTQYF. The CDR3 nucleotides read TGTGCCGGCGGGATATCAGATACGCAGTATTTT. The entire variable domain, with the rest obtained from reference TRBV7-9 and TRBJ2-3, is as follows: DTGVSQNPRHKITKRGQNVTFRCDPISEHNRLYWYRQTLGQGPEFLTYFQNEAQLEKSRLLSDRFSAERPKGSFSTLEIQRTEQGDSAMYLCAGGISDTQYFGPGTRLTVL.

The rearrangement links TRBV4-3 to TRBJ1-5; D remains unclear. CDR3 length: 16 amino acids. V lost 1 base and J 1 base, leaving 11 bases between the germline ends. The germline CDR1 and CDR2 sequences are LGHNA and YSLEER. This CDR3 is CASSQGKWRSNQPQHF. The CDR3 nucleotides read TGCGCCAGCAGCCAAGGAAAATGGCGAAGCAATCAGCCCCAGCATTTT.

The chain links TRBV5-1 to TRBJ1-1; D might be TRBD1 (6 bases). Looked up from germline, CDR1 is SGHRS and CDR2 is YFSETQ. Trimming stripped 3 bases from V and 5 bases from J, with 20 bases between. The CDR3 loop spans 16 amino acids. The CDR3 nucleotides are TGCGCCAGCAGCTACGGACGGGGGGCGTCGTTGACTGAAGCTTTCTTT. Protein: CASSYGRGASLTEAFF.

This clone has a handful of counts. At one of its ends the junction is not consistent with the germline gene, which may arise from a read error. This chain connects TRBV6-4 to TRBJ2-7; no clear D gene. CDR1 is MRHNA, CDR2 SNTAGT, per germline. This CDR3 comprises 8 residues. The DNA of the CDR3 is TGTGCCAGCAGTGGGACCACTTTC. It specifies CASSGTTF.

Remarks on this clone: Other DNA sequences from this sample encode an identical CDR3 as well. The chain combines TRBV7-2 with TRBJ2-7; possibly TRBD2 for D (6 bases). The germline gives CDR1 SGHTA, CDR2 FQGNSA. CDR3 size: 17 residues. V gave up 5 bases and J gave up 0 bases, with 20 bases separating them. CDR3 region: CASSRSMGEVSSYEQYF. CDR3 DNA: TGTGCCAGCAGCCGCTCGATGGGGGAGGTCAGCTCCTACGAGCAGTACTTC.

V is TRBV28 and J is TRBJ1-1; the D is unclear. Trimming shortened V by 2 bases and J by 3 bases, and 7 bases separated the two germline ends. Per germline, CDR1 MDHEN and CDR2 SYDVKM. The CDR3 loop spans 13 amino acids. CDR3 DNA sequence: TGTGCCAGCAGTTTAAACAGTGACACTGAAGCTTTCTTT. Residues: CASSLNSDTEAFF.

There are a few counts of this clone. V and J are TRBV4-3 and TRBJ2-2; the D is unclear. Trimming left V 0 bases short and J 4 bases short, with 9 bases between. The CDR3 totals 15 residues. Germline V gene lookup returns CDR1 LGHNA and CDR2 YSLEER. The CDR3 protein is CASSQDTASTGELFF. The CDR3 DNA follows: TGCGCCAGCAGCCAAGATACGGCGTCCACCGGGGAGCTGTTTTTT.

The chain uses TRBV29-1 and TRBJ2-5, with 8 bases matching TRBD2. Germline assignment: CDR1 SQVTM and CDR2 ANQGSEA. The CDR3 extends over 15 amino acids. After removal of 5 bases from V and 6 bases from J, the junction contained 14 bases not matched to a gene. DNA for the CDR3: TGCAGCGTTCCCCCCGGGGGGGGGCGATTCCAGACCCAGTACTTC. Protein product: CSVPPGGGRFQTQYF.

The rearrangement joins TRBV29-1 to TRBJ2-3; TRBD1 matches 7 bases. This CDR3 has 15 amino acids. Losses at the gene ends were 4 bases for V and 0 bases for J; bases not matched to a gene: 7. In germline, CDR1 is SQVTM, CDR2 ANQGSEA. CDR3 nucleotide sequence: TGCAGCGTTGGTGTATCGGGACAGAGCACAGATACGCAGTATTTT. Translated: CSVGVSGQSTDTQYF.

The chain is built from TRBV6-6 and TRBJ2-4; D tentatively fits TRBD1 or TRBD2 (6 bases each). CDR1 and CDR2 from the germline V gene are MNHNY and SVGAGI (reference sequence). This CDR3 region has 15 residues. V lost 5 bases and J lost 7, with 18 bases in between. CDR3 sequence reads: CASSRPGGLVNIQYF. CDR3 DNA: TGTGCCAGCAGTCGACCTGGGGGGCTGGTGAACATTCAGTACTTC.

This rearrangement joins TRBV15 to TRBJ2-3, with D perhaps TRBD1 (6 bases). This CDR3 spans 16 amino acids. CDR1 and CDR2 (germline): LNHNV, YYDKDF (reference sequence). V was clipped by 0 bases and J by 2 bases, with 12 bases between them. The CDR3 is CATSRDSGATTDTQYF. In DNA, the CDR3 is TGTGCCACCAGCAGAGATTCAGGGGCGACCACAGATACGCAGTATTTT.

The chain combines TRBV7-8 with TRBJ1-1; 9 positions agree with TRBD1. The CDR3 is 13 amino acids. CDR1 and CDR2 (germline): SGHVS, FQNEAQ. After removal of 5 bases from V and 7 bases from J, the junction contained 5 bases not matched to a gene. The CDR3 spells CASSPGQGVEAFF. As DNA, the CDR3 is TGTGCCAGCAGCCCGGGACAGGGAGTTGAAGCTTTCTTT.

A word on this clone: Other DNA sequences in the sample encode the same CDR3. V and J are TRBV7-2 and TRBJ1-2; 7 nucleotides match TRBD1. The junction had 1 base not matched to a gene; V was cut back by 3 bases and J by 0 bases. This CDR3 contains 14 residues. CDR1 and CDR2 (germline): SGHTA, FQGNSA. CDR3 amino acids: CASSLQGANYGYTF. DNA for the CDR3: TGTGCCAGCAGCTTGCAGGGGGCTAACTATGGCTACACCTTC.

The chain carries TRBV27 and TRBJ1-1; the D is unclear. V gave up 2 bases and J gave up 0 bases, with 4 bases separating them. The CDR3 is 13 amino acids. CDR1 MNHEY and CDR2 SMNVEV come from the germline V gene (reference sequence). CDR3 in amino acids: CASSLMVNTEAFF. In nucleotides, the CDR3 is TGTGCCAGCAGTTTAATGGTGAACACTGAAGCTTTCTTT.

V usage is TRBV30 and J usage is TRBJ1-6; possible D gene TRBD1, 5 bases. This CDR3 has 14 residues. Germline V lookup: CDR1 GTSNPN, CDR2 SVGIG (reference sequence). V was pared by 0 bases and J by 10 bases, with 13 bases between. CDR3 bases: TGTGCCTGGAGTGTACCACAGGACAACTCACCCCTCCACTTT. Protein sequence: CAWSVPQDNSPLHF.